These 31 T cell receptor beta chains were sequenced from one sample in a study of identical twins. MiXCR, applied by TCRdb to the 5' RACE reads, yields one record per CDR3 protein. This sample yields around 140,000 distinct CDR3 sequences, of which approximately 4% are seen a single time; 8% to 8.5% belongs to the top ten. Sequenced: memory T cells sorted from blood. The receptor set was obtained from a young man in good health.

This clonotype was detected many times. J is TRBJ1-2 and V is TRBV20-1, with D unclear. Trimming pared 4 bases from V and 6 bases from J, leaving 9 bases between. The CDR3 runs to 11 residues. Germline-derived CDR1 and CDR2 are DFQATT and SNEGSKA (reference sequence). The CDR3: CSATRTDGYTF. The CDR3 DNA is TGCAGTGCTACAAGGACGGATGGCTACACCTTC.

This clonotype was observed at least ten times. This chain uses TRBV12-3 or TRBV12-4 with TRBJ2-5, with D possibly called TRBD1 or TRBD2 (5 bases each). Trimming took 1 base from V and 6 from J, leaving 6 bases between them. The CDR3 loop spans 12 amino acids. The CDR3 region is CASSLGGKTQYF. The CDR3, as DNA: TGTGCCAGCAGTTTAGGGGGGAAGACCCAGTACTTC.

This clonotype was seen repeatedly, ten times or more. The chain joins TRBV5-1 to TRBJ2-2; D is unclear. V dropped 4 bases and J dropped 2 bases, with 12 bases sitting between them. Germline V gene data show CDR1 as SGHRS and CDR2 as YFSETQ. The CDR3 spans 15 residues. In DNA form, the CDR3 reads TGCGCCAGCAGCCAAGGGAACCTTAACACCGGGGAGCTGTTTTTT. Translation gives CASSQGNLNTGELFF.

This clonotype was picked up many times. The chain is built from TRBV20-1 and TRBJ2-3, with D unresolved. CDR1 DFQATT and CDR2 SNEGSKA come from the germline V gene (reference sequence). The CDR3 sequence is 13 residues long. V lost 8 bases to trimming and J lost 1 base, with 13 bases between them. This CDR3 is CSYKWGGTDTQYF. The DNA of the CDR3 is TGCAGTTATAAGTGGGGTGGCACAGATACGCAGTATTTT.

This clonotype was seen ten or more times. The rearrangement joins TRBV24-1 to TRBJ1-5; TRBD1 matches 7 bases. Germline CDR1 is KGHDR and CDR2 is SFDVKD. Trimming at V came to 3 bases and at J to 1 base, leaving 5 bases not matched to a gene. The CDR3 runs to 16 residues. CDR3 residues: CATSDPRQGSNQPQHF. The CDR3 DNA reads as TGTGCCACCAGTGATCCCCGACAGGGAAGCAATCAGCCCCAGCATTTT.

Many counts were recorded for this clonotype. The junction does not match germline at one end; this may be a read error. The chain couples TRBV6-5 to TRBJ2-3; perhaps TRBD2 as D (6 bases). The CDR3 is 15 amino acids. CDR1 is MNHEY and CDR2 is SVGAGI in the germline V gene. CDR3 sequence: CASSYSAGGADTQYF. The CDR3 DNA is TGTGCCAGCAGTTACTCGGCGGGCGGGGCAGATACCCAGTATTTT.

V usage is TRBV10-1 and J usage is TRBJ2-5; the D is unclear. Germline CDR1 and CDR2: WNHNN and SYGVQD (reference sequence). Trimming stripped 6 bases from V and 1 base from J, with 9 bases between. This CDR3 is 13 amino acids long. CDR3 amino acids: CASRWASQETQYF. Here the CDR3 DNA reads TGCGCCAGCAGGTGGGCGAGCCAAGAGACCCAGTACTTC.

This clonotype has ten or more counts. The CDR3 coding sequence is TGTGCCAGCAGCCGACTACAGAGTTACGAGCAGTACTTC. Residues: CASSRLQSYEQYF. This sequence joins TRBV7-6 and TRBJ2-7; tentatively, D is TRBD2 (5 bases). The CDR3 has 13 residues. Germline CDR1 is SGHVS and CDR2 is FNYEAQ. V lost 5 bases to trimming and J lost 4 bases, with 12 bases between them.

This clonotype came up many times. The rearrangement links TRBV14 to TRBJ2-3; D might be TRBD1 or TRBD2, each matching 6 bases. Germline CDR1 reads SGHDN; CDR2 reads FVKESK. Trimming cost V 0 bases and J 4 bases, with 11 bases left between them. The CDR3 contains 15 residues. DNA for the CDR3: TGTGCCAGCAGCCAAGACGGGGGCCCGGCAGATACGCAGTATTTT. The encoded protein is CASSQDGGPADTQYF.

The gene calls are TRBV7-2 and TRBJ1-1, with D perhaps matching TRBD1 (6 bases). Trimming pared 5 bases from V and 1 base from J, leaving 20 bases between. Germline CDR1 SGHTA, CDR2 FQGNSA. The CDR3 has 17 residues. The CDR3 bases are TGTGCCAGCAGCCCCCGGCCGGGACACCAGACGAACACTGAAGCTTTCTTT. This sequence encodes CASSPRPGHQTNTEAFF.

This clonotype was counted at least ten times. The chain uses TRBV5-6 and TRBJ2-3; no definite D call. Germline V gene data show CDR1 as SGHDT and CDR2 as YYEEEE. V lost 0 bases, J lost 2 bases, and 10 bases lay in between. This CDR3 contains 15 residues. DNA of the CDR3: TGTGCCAGCAGCTTGGGAGCCACTTCCACAGATACGCAGTATTTT. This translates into CASSLGATSTDTQYF.

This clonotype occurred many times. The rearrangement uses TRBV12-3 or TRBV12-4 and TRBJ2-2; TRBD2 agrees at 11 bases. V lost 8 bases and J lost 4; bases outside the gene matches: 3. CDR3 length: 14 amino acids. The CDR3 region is CASGLAGGTGELFF. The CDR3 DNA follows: TGTGCCAGCGGGCTAGCGGGGGGCACCGGGGAGCTGTTTTTT.

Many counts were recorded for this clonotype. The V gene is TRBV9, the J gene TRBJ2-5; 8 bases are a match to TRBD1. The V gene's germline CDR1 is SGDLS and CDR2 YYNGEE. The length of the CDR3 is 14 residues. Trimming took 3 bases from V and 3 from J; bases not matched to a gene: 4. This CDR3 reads CASSASGGKETQYF. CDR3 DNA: TGTGCCAGCAGCGCGTCAGGGGGCAAAGAGACCCAGTACTTC.

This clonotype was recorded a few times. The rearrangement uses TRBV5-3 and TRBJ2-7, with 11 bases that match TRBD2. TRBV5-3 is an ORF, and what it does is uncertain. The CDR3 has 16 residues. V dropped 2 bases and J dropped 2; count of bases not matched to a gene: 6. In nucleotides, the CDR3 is TGTGCCAGAAGCTTCTTTGGACTAGCGGGTCCCTACGAGCAGTACTTC. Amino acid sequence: CARSFFGLAGPYEQYF.

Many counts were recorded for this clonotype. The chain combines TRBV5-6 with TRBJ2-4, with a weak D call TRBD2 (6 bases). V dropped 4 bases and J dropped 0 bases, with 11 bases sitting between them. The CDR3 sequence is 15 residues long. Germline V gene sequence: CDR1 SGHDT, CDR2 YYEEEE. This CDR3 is CASSKAGLAKNIQYF. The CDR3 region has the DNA TGTGCCAGCAGCAAGGCGGGACTAGCCAAAAACATTCAGTACTTC.

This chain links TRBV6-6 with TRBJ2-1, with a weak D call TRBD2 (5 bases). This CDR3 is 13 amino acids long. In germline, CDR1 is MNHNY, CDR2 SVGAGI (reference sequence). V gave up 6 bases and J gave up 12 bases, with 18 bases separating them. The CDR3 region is CASSQTGVAPQFF. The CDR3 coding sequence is TGTGCCAGCAGCCAGACCGGGGTAGCGCCGCAGTTCTTC.

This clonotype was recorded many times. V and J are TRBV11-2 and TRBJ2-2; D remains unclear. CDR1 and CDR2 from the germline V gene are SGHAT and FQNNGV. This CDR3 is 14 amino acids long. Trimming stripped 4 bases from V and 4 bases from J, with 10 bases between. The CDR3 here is CASSSVKGTGELFF. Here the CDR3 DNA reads TGTGCCAGCAGCTCAGTTAAGGGCACCGGGGAGCTGTTTTTT.

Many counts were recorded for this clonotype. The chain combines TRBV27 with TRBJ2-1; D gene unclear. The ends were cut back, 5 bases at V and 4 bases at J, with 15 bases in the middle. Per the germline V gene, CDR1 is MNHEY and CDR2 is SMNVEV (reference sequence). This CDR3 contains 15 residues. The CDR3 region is CASSPTGGAYNEQFF. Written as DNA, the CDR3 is TGTGCCAGCAGTCCTACCGGTGGCGCGTACAATGAGCAGTTCTTC.

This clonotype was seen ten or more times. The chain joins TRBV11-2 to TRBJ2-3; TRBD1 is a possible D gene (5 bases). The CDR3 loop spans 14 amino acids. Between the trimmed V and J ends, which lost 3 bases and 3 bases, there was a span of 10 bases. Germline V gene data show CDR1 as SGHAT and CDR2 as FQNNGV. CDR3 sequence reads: CASSFRRETDTQYF. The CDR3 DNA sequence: TGTGCCAGCAGCTTTCGCAGGGAAACAGATACGCAGTATTTT.

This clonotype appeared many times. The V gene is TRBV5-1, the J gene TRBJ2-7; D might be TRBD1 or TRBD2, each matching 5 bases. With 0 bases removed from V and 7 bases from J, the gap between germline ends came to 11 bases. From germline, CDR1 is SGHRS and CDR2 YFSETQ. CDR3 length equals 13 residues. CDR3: CASSLVSEGEQYF. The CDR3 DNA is TGCGCCAGCAGCTTGGTTAGCGAGGGGGAGCAGTACTTC.

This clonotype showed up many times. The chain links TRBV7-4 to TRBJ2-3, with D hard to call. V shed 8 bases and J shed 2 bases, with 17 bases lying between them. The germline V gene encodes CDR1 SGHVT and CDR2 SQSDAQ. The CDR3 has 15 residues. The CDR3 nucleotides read TGTGCCAGCCCCTCGGTTTCAGATGTCACAGATACGCAGTATTTT. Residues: CASPSVSDVTDTQYF.

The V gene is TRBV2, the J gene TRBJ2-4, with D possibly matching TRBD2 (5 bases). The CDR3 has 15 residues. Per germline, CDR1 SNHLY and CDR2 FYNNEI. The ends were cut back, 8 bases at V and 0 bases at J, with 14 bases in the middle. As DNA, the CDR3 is TGTGCCAGCGGAGTGGATGGACTAGCCAAAAACATTCAGTACTTC. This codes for CASGVDGLAKNIQYF.

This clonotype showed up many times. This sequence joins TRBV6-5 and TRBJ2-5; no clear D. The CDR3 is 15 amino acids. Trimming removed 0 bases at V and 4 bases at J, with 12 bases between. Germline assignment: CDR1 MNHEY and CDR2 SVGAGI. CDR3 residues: CASSYSGGGGETQYF. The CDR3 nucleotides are TGTGCCAGCAGTTACTCGGGCGGCGGTGGAGAGACCCAGTACTTC.

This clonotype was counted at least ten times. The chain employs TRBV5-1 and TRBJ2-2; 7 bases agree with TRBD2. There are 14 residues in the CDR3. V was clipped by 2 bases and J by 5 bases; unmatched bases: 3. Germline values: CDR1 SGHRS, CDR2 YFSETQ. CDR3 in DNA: TGCGCCAGCAGCTTCCAGGGAGGGACCGGGGAGCTGTTTTTT. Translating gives CASSFQGGTGELFF. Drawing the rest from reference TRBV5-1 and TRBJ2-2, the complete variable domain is KAGVTQTPRYLIKTRGQQVTLSCSPISGHRSVSWYQQTPGQGLQFLFEYFSETQRNKGNFPGRFSGRQFSNSRSEMNVSTLELGDSALYLCASSFQGGTGELFFGEGSRLTVL.

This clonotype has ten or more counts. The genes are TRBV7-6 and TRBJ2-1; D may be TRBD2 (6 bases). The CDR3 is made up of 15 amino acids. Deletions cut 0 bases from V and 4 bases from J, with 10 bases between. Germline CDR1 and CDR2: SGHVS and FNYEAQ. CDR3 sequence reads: CASSLASGPYNEQFF. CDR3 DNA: TGTGCCAGCAGCTTAGCTAGCGGCCCGTACAATGAGCAGTTCTTC.

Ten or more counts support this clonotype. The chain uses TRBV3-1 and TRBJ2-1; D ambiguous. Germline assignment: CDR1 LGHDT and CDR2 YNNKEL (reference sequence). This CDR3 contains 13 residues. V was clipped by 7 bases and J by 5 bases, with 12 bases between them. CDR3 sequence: CASKNLVDNEQFF. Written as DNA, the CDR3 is TGTGCCAGCAAAAATCTAGTGGACAATGAGCAGTTCTTC.

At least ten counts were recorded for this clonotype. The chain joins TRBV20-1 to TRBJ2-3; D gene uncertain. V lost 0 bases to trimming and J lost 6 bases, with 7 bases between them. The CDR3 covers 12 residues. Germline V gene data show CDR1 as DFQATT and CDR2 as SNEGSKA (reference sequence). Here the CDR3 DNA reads TGCAGTGCTAGAGATCAGGCGGATACGCAGTATTTT. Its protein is CSARDQADTQYF.

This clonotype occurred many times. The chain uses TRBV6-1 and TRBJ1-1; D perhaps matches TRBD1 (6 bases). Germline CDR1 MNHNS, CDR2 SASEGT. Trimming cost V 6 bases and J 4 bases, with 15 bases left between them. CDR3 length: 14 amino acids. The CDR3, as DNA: TGTGCCAGCAGCGGGGGGCGCGGTGGCACTGAAGCTTTCTTT. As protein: CASSGGRGGTEAFF.

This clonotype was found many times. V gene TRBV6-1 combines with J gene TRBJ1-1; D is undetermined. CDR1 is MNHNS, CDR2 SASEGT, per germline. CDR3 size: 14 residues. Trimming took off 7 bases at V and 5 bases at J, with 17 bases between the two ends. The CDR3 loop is CASTGGSLSTEAFF. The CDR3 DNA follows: TGTGCCAGCACCGGAGGGAGCCTCTCTACTGAAGCTTTCTTT.

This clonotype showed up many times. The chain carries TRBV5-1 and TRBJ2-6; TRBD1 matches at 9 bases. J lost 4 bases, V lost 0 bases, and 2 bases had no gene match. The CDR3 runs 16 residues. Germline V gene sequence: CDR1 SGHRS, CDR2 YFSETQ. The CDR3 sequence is CASSLGDRAGANVLTF. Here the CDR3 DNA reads TGCGCCAGCAGCTTGGGGGACAGGGCCGGGGCCAACGTCCTGACTTTC.

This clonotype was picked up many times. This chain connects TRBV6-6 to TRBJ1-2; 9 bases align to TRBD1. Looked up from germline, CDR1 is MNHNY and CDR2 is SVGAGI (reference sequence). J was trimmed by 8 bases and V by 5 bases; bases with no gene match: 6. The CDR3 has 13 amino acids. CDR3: CASSDPGQGGYTF. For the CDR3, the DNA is TGTGCCAGCAGTGATCCGGGACAGGGAGGCTACACCTTC.